The 32 T cell receptor beta chains presented below share a single source sample, sequenced in a study of vaccination effects on CD4 cells after COVID-19. The antigens these receptors bind are not known. Isolation of CD4+ T cells took place after ten to eleven days of culture. Assay: immunoSEQ multiplex PCR; the TCRdb copy retains only in-frame clones and omits some. The data contain about 53,000 clones, around 80% of them singletons. The sample in question was CD4+ T cells from PBMCs cultured without peptide, obtained before COVID-19 vaccination. All receptors come from a human donor who received a COVID-19 vaccine.

The chain couples TRBV3-1 (or the pseudogene TRBV3-2) to TRBJ2-3; 10 bases are a match to TRBD2. CDR1 and CDR2 from the germline V gene are LGHDT and YNNKEL (reference sequence). The CDR3 runs 16 residues. J gave up 4 bases and V 0 bases, and 4 bases lay outside the gene matches. DNA for the CDR3: TGTGCCAGCAGCCAAGATAAACTAGCGGGGTCAGATACGCAGTATTTT. This gives the protein CASSQDKLAGSDTQYF.

The genes are TRBV6-5 and TRBJ1-1, with D hard to call. Trimming cost V 4 bases and J 6 bases, with 12 bases left between them. From germline, CDR1 is MNHEY and CDR2 SVGAGI. The CDR3 covers 13 residues. For the CDR3, the DNA is TGTGCCAGCAGTTCAGGACTTGTTTCTGAAGCTTTCTTT. Its translation: CASSSGLVSEAFF.

The V call is TRBV10-3, the J call TRBJ2-7; no clear D gene. The CDR3 consists of 12 residues. With 1 base removed from V and 5 bases from J, the gap between germline ends came to 6 bases. Germline V gives CDR1 ENHRY, CDR2 SYGVKD. The CDR3 nucleotides are TGTGCCATCAGTGAGTTTGGCAACGAGCAGTACGTC. This encodes CAISEFGNEQYV.

The chain recombines TRBV29-1 with TRBJ1-1; D is undetermined. V was clipped by 0 bases and J by 1 base, with 3 bases between them. CDR1 is SQVTM and CDR2 is ANQGSEA in the germline V gene. This CDR3 spans 12 amino acids. For the CDR3, the DNA is TGCAGCGTTGAAGAGGAGAACACTGAAGCTTTCTTT. This codes for CSVEEENTEAFF.

This clone was found once. The chain combines TRBV7-2 with TRBJ2-5; TRBD1 agrees at 7 bases. Trimming at V came to 6 bases and at J to 5 bases, leaving 9 bases not matched to a gene. The length of the CDR3 is 14 residues. Germline V gene lookup returns CDR1 SGHTA and CDR2 FQGNSA. The CDR3 region is CASSRQGGQETQYF. The CDR3 DNA reads TGTGCCAGCAGTCGACAGGGTGGACAGGAGACCCAGTACTTC.

The chain uses TRBV7-2 and TRBJ2-2; D gene uncertain. Germline CDR1 reads SGHTA; CDR2 reads FQGNSA. V gave up 3 bases and J gave up 5 bases, with 13 bases separating them. CDR3 size: 15 residues. The chain's CDR3 is CASSFTGSETGELFF. The CDR3 nucleotides are TGTGCCAGCAGCTTTACGGGCAGCGAAACCGGGGAGCTGTTTTTT.

This clone appeared a single time. The chain has TRBV2 and TRBJ1-6; D is perhaps TRBD1 (6 bases). The V gene's germline CDR1 is SNHLY and CDR2 FYNNEI. Trimming took 3 bases from V and 4 from J, leaving 10 bases between them. This CDR3 comprises 15 residues. CDR3 nucleotides: TGTGCCAGCAGTGAGTCAGGGGCATATAATTCACCCCTCCACTTT. This encodes CASSESGAYNSPLHF. Full variable domain (rest looked up from reference TRBV2 and TRBJ1-6): EPEVTQTPSHQVTQMGQEVILRCVPISNHLYFYWYRQILGQKVEFLVSFYNNEISEKSEIFDDQFSVERPDGSNFTLKIRSTKLEDSAMYFCASSESGAYNSPLHFGNGTRLTVT.

This clone has more than one count but fewer than ten. The chain couples TRBV6-5 to TRBJ1-2; D unclear. CDR1 MNHEY and CDR2 SVGAGI come from the germline V gene. V lost 4 bases, J lost 8 bases, and 14 bases lay in between. CDR3 length: 13 residues. The CDR3 DNA reads as TGTGCCAGCAGTTTCGGGTGGGCGGCGGGCTACACCTTC. Amino acid sequence: CASSFGWAAGYTF.

The V and J genes are TRBV11-2 and TRBJ1-1, with no clear D. With 4 bases removed from V and 0 bases from J, the gap between germline ends came to 12 bases. CDR3 size: 15 residues. Germline V lookup: CDR1 SGHAT, CDR2 FQNNGV. The CDR3 sequence is CASSSSREVNTEAFF. DNA for the CDR3: TGTGCCAGCAGCTCCTCCCGGGAGGTGAACACTGAAGCTTTCTTT.

This clone occurred once. The gene calls are TRBV29-1 and TRBJ2-3, with 15 nucleotides matching TRBD2. The CDR3 has 15 amino acids. Germline loops: CDR1 SQVTM, CDR2 ANQGSEA. Trimming took 5 bases from V and 6 from J; bases not matched to a gene: 6. For the CDR3, the DNA is TGCAGCGTTACACTCGGACTAGCGGGGGGGGATACGCAGTATTTT. Protein product: CSVTLGLAGGDTQYF.

The genes are TRBV10-1 and TRBJ2-1; possible D gene TRBD2, 7 bases. V lost 0 bases, J lost 9 bases, and 18 bases lay in between. CDR3 length: 16 residues. CDR1 and CDR2 (germline): WNHNN, SYGVQD (reference sequence). The CDR3, as DNA: TGCGCCAGCAGTGAGTCGACGGGGGGCCCAAGGGGTGAGCAGTTCTTC. It codes for CASSESTGGPRGEQFF.

V and J are TRBV3-1 (or the pseudogene TRBV3-2) and TRBJ1-3; D remains ambiguous. Germline-derived CDR1 and CDR2 are LGHDT and YNNKEL (reference sequence). CDR3 length: 14 amino acids. Trimming shortened V by 3 bases and J by 3 bases, and 9 bases separated the two germline ends. CDR3 in amino acids: CASSHLDVGNTIYF. The CDR3 DNA sequence: TGTGCCAGCAGCCACTTGGACGTTGGAAACACCATATATTTT.

The genes are TRBV12-5 and TRBJ1-1; a possible D gene is TRBD1 (6 bases). Germline CDR1 is LGHNT and CDR2 is FRNRAP. The CDR3 runs 14 residues. Trimming removed 5 bases from V and 0 bases from J, with 10 bases in between. CDR3 in DNA: TGTGCTAGTGGTCCCGGACAGATGAACACTGAAGCTTTCTTT. Protein: CASGPGQMNTEAFF.

J is TRBJ2-3 and V is TRBV7-3; 10 bases agree with TRBD1. The CDR3 length is 17 residues. Germline CDR1 and CDR2: SGHTA and FQGTGA. After removal of 5 bases from V and 3 bases from J, the junction contained 11 bases not matched to a gene. The CDR3 DNA reads TGTGCCAGCAGCCGCGGCCTCCGGGACAGGGGTACAGATACGCAGTATTTT. It is translated as CASSRGLRDRGTDTQYF.

The chain carries TRBV7-3 and TRBJ2-3; tentative D call: TRBD1 (6 bases). V shed 4 bases and J shed 6 bases, with 20 bases lying between them. Looked up from germline, CDR1 is SGHTA and CDR2 is FQGTGA. This CDR3 spans 16 amino acids. CDR3 sequence (DNA): TGTGCCAGCAGCTCCACCGGGTCCCAGGGGTCCGATACGCAGTATTTT. Translation: CASSSTGSQGSDTQYF.

This chain links TRBV5-1 with TRBJ2-5; D ambiguous. The V gene lost 4 bases and the J gene lost 1 base, with 8 bases spanning the gap. Germline CDR1 and CDR2: SGHRS and YFSETQ. This CDR3 is built from 13 residues. CDR3 bases: TGCGCCAGCAGCCAACTTAGCCAAGAGACCCAGTACTTC. It codes for CASSQLSQETQYF.

The chain employs TRBV7-2 and TRBJ2-1; TRBD1 is a possible D gene (5 bases). Germline CDR1 reads SGHTA; CDR2 reads FQGNSA. Trimming left V 1 base short and J 2 bases short, with 6 bases between. The CDR3 runs 14 residues. The chain's CDR3 is CASSLGQTYNEQFF. The DNA of the CDR3 is TGTGCCAGCAGCTTAGGACAGACCTACAATGAGCAGTTCTTC.

The genes are TRBV6-5 and TRBJ2-4; the match to TRBD2 covers 9 bases. Germline CDR1 and CDR2: MNHEY and SVGAGI. V shed 4 bases, J shed 8 bases, and the junction held 3 bases outside the gene matches. The CDR3 spans 13 residues. Here the CDR3 DNA reads TGTGCCAGCAGTTTCGCTAGCGGGGACATTCAGTACTTC. Translating gives CASSFASGDIQYF.

V gene TRBV7-6 combines with J gene TRBJ1-1; D remains unclear. V lost 3 bases and J 6 bases, leaving 8 bases between the germline ends. Germline V gene data show CDR1 as SGHVS and CDR2 as FNYEAQ. The CDR3 consists of 12 residues. The CDR3 region is CASSFFSAEAFF. CDR3 coding DNA: TGTGCCAGCAGCTTTTTCTCGGCTGAAGCTTTCTTT.

This sequence joins TRBV19 and TRBJ2-1, with 8 bases lining up with TRBD2. Germline trimming cut 3 bases from V and 8 bases from J; bases unmatched to any gene: 9. Germline CDR1 is LNHDA and CDR2 is SQIVND (reference sequence). This CDR3 comprises 15 residues. CDR3 sequence: CASSIFGGGMDEQFF. Here the CDR3 DNA reads TGTGCCAGTAGTATTTTTGGCGGGGGGATGGATGAGCAGTTCTTC.

The chain couples TRBV15 to TRBJ1-3; D remains unclear. V dropped 8 bases and J dropped 0 bases, with 11 bases sitting between them. The CDR3 has 14 amino acids. Looked up from germline, CDR1 is LNHNV and CDR2 is YYDKDF (reference sequence). The CDR3 loop is CATGSLSSGNTIYF. CDR3 in DNA: TGTGCCACCGGTTCTCTTAGCTCTGGAAACACCATATATTTT.

V and J are TRBV25-1 and TRBJ1-2; 8 bases align to TRBD1. CDR3 length: 17 residues. Trimming took 3 bases from V and 4 from J; bases not matched to a gene: 13. In germline, CDR1 is MGHDK, CDR2 SYGVNS. The chain's CDR3 is CASSDTLGQAGGYGYTF. DNA for the CDR3: TGTGCCAGCAGTGACACGTTGGGACAGGCCGGAGGCTATGGCTACACCTTC.

A single count supports this clone. This rearrangement joins TRBV5-1 to TRBJ2-3; 8 bases align to TRBD2. CDR3 size: 20 residues. Germline V lookup: CDR1 SGHRS, CDR2 YFSETQ. V trimming: 1 base; J trimming: 4 bases; junction bases outside the gene matches: 20. In DNA form, the CDR3 reads TGCGCCAGCAGCTTGATGGGATTGGGGCCCGGGACTAGTTTAGCAGATACGCAGTATTTT. It translates to CASSLMGLGPGTSLADTQYF.

The CDR3 region is CASSWDSKETQYF. DNA for the CDR3: TGTGCCAGCAGCTGGGACTCGAAAGAGACCCAGTACTTC. The J gene is TRBJ2-5, the V gene TRBV7-3; weak D call: TRBD2 (6 bases). Germline loops: CDR1 SGHTA, CDR2 FQGTGA. There are 13 residues in the CDR3. The germline V and J ends were trimmed by 4 bases and 3 bases, with 9 bases remaining between them.

This chain connects TRBV6-5 to TRBJ1-2; 8 bases line up with TRBD1. Looked up from germline, CDR1 is MNHEY and CDR2 is SVGAGI. Trimming at V came to 5 bases and at J to 4 bases, leaving 9 bases not matched to a gene. The CDR3 length is 15 residues. The chain's CDR3 is CASSIQGEFSYGYTF. The CDR3 DNA reads as TGTGCCAGCAGTATACAGGGGGAGTTTAGCTATGGCTACACCTTC.

The chain employs TRBV10-3 and TRBJ2-3; TRBD2 is a possible D gene (6 bases). Trimming took 8 bases from V and 1 from J, leaving 10 bases between them. The CDR3 totals 13 residues. Per germline, CDR1 ENHRY and CDR2 SYGVKD. CDR3 bases: TGTGCCATCGGAGGCGGGGGCACAGATACGCAGTATTTT. Protein sequence: CAIGGGGTDTQYF.

V gene TRBV29-1 combines with J gene TRBJ1-2; D is undetermined. CDR1 is SQVTM, CDR2 ANQGSEA, per germline. CDR3 length: 12 residues. V was clipped by 2 bases and J by 7 bases, with 11 bases between them. Here the CDR3 DNA reads TGCAGCGTTGAATCCCCCAGGACTGGCTACACCTTC. Translated, it gives CSVESPRTGYTF.

CDR3 loop: CASSPWTAITGELFF. Here the CDR3 DNA reads TGTGCCAGTAGTCCTTGGACAGCCATAACCGGGGAGCTGTTTTTT. This rearrangement joins TRBV19 to TRBJ2-2; maybe TRBD1 (6 bases). With 5 bases removed from V and 5 bases from J, the gap between germline ends came to 15 bases. This CDR3 has 15 amino acids. Germline lookup yields CDR1 LNHDA and CDR2 SQIVND (reference sequence).

The J gene is TRBJ1-1, the V gene TRBV19; D is perhaps TRBD1 (6 bases). The CDR3 contains 15 residues. Deletions cut 3 bases from V and 1 base from J, with 12 bases between. Germline loops: CDR1 LNHDA, CDR2 SQIVND (reference sequence). The CDR3 protein is CASSMGQGGNTEAFF. The DNA for the CDR3 is TGTGCCAGTAGTATGGGACAAGGAGGGAACACTGAAGCTTTCTTT. The entire variable domain, with the rest obtained from reference TRBV19 and TRBJ1-1, is as follows: DGGITQSPKYLFRKEGQNVTLSCEQNLNHDAMYWYRQDPGQGLRLIYYSQIVNDFQKGDIAEGYSVSREKKESFPLTVTSAQKNPTAFYLCASSMGQGGNTEAFFGQGTRLTVV.

The rearrangement uses TRBV6-1 and TRBJ1-2, with 8 bases that match TRBD1. Germline lookup yields CDR1 MNHNS and CDR2 SASEGT. This CDR3 has 18 amino acids. The V and J ends lost 1 base and 1 base, in that order; junction bases with no gene match: 11. CDR3 sequence: CASSEDDRTGRGNYGYTF. DNA for the CDR3: TGTGCCAGCAGTGAAGACGATAGGACAGGGAGGGGTAACTATGGCTACACCTTC.

The chain uses TRBV2 and TRBJ1-4; unclear D gene. Trimming took off 7 bases at V and 3 bases at J, with 9 bases between the two ends. The length of the CDR3 is 13 residues. CDR1 is SNHLY and CDR2 is FYNNEI in the germline V gene. This chain's CDR3 is CASMLTANEKLFF. CDR3 nucleotide sequence: TGTGCCAGCATGTTGACGGCTAATGAAAAACTGTTTTTT.

The genes are TRBV18 and TRBJ1-6, with D possibly being TRBD1 (6 bases). V lost 0 bases, J lost 9 bases, and 12 bases lay in between. The CDR3 loop spans 15 amino acids. CDR1 and CDR2 from the germline V gene are KGHSH and LQKENI. Here the CDR3 reads CASSPPEGGISPLHF. The CDR3 bases are TGTGCCAGCTCACCACCGGAGGGGGGGATTTCACCCCTCCACTTT.